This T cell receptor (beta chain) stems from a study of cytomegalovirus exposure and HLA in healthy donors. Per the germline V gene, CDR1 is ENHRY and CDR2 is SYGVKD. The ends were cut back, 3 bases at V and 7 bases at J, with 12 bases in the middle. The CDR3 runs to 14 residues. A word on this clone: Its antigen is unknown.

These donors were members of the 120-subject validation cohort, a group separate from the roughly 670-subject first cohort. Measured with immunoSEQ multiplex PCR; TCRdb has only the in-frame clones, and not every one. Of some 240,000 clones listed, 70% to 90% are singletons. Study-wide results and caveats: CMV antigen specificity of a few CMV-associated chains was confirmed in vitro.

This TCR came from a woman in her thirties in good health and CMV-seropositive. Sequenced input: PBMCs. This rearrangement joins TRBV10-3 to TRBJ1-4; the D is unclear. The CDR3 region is CAISDKGVSEKLFF. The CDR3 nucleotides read TGTGCCATCAGTGACAAGGGAGTAAGTGAAAAACTGTTTTTT.